A single sample gave rise to the 20 T cell receptor beta chains below, sequenced in a study of blood T cell repertoires in COVID-19. Clones were read by immunoSEQ multiplex PCR, and TCRdb kept only the in-frame ones, dropping some. The table has a few hundred thousand clones, 70% to 90% seen once; the top ten hold 2.9%. Sequenced material: peripheral blood. The receptors stem from a man aged 50 or older who had recovered from COVID-19.

This chain uses TRBV28 with TRBJ1-5, with 8 bases aligning to TRBD1. The CDR3 length is 17 residues. The V gene's germline CDR1 is MDHEN and CDR2 SYDVKM. Trimming removed 3 bases from V and 2 bases from J; junction bases left unmatched: 9. This CDR3 is CASSFVTGGGGNQPQHF. CDR3 in DNA: TGTGCCAGCAGTTTCGTTACAGGGGGAGGCGGCAATCAGCCCCAGCATTTT.

V gene TRBV7-9 combines with J gene TRBJ2-3, with a weak D call TRBD2 (6 bases). This CDR3 is 15 amino acids long. Trimming stripped 0 bases from V and 1 base from J, with 8 bases between. Germline V lookup: CDR1 SEHNR, CDR2 FQNEAQ (reference sequence). The DNA of the CDR3 is TGTGCCAGCAGCTTAGCTAGCGGAGGCACAGATACGCAGTATTTT. Protein sequence: CASSLASGGTDTQYF.

V gene TRBV19 combines with J gene TRBJ2-6; possible D gene TRBD2, 6 bases. Germline values: CDR1 LNHDA, CDR2 SQIVND (reference sequence). The length of the CDR3 is 18 residues. Trimming took 5 bases from V and 0 from J, leaving 17 bases between them. CDR3 bases: TGTGCCAGTAGTGCGGCGGGACGGGGAAACTCTGGGGCCAACGTCCTGACTTTC. The encoded protein is CASSAAGRGNSGANVLTF.

The chain has TRBV4-1 and TRBJ2-3, with D perhaps TRBD2 (6 bases). V was pared by 3 bases and J by 0 bases, with 13 bases between. Germline CDR1 is MGHRA and CDR2 is YSYEKL. This CDR3 comprises 16 residues. CDR3 residues: CASSQATSPSTDTQYF. CDR3 DNA sequence: TGCGCCAGCAGCCAGGCTACTAGCCCTAGCACAGATACGCAGTATTTT.

The chain combines TRBV18 with TRBJ2-7, with 9 bases lining up with TRBD1. The CDR3 runs to 13 residues. Trimming took 4 bases from V and 6 from J; bases not matched to a gene: 4. Germline-derived CDR1 and CDR2 are KGHSH and LQKENI. The CDR3 loop is CASSRDRDTEQYF. DNA of the CDR3: TGTGCCAGCTCACGGGACAGGGATACCGAGCAGTACTTC.

The sample holds one count of this clone. The chain carries TRBV6-5 and TRBJ2-7; TRBD2 might be the D (6 bases). Trimming cost V 11 bases and J 3 bases, with 14 bases left between them. There are 12 residues in the CDR3. Per the germline V gene, CDR1 is MNHEY and CDR2 is SVGAGI. The CDR3 loop is CASGRGSYEQYF. In nucleotides, the CDR3 is TGTGCCTCGGGGCGGGGCAGCTACGAGCAGTACTTC.

This clone was seen more than once but under ten times. The CDR3 reads CASRMTGTRGSPLHF. The CDR3 nucleotides read TGTGCCAGCAGGATGACCGGGACTAGGGGTTCACCCCTCCACTTT. This chain joins TRBV6-5 and TRBJ1-6, with TRBD1 as a possible D gene (5 bases). Trimming pared 6 bases from V and 9 bases from J, leaving 18 bases between. This CDR3 contains 15 residues. Germline CDR1 is MNHEY and CDR2 is SVGAGI.

The V call is TRBV6-5, the J call TRBJ1-3; 9 positions agree with TRBD1. The V gene end was trimmed by 6 bases and the J gene end by 4 bases; junction bases not matched to a gene: 4. This CDR3 is built from 14 residues. From germline, CDR1 is MNHEY and CDR2 SVGAGI. The CDR3 loop is CASSRGTGGNTIYF. The CDR3 DNA reads TGTGCCAGCAGCCGTGGGACAGGGGGAAACACCATATATTTT.

J is TRBJ2-2 and V is TRBV6-5; D remains ambiguous. V gave up 2 bases and J gave up 7 bases, with 11 bases separating them. This CDR3 comprises 14 residues. Germline V lookup: CDR1 MNHEY, CDR2 SVGAGI. The CDR3 loop reads CASSYPLTGGELFF. CDR3 bases: TGTGCCAGCAGTTACCCCCTTACGGGCGGGGAGCTGTTTTTT.

V gene TRBV28 combines with J gene TRBJ2-3; TRBD2 matches 16 bases. V lost 5 bases to trimming and J lost 5 bases; unmatched junction nucleotides: 10. CDR3 length: 18 amino acids. Germline V lookup: CDR1 MDHEN, CDR2 SYDVKM. In DNA, the CDR3 is TGTGCCAGCAGTCCAGGGGGACTAGCGGGAGGGCCTCTAGATACGCAGTATTTT. Amino acids: CASSPGGLAGGPLDTQYF.

CDR3 in amino acids: CASSPRWDREQETQYF. The CDR3, as DNA: TGTGCCAGCTCACCCCGATGGGACAGGGAACAAGAGACCCAGTACTTC. V gene TRBV18 combines with J gene TRBJ2-5; TRBD1 matches 9 bases. V shed 3 bases and J 2 bases; nucleotides not matched to a gene: 7. This CDR3 contains 16 residues. Per germline, CDR1 KGHSH and CDR2 LQKENI. The full variable domain, rest sourced from reference TRBV18 and TRBJ2-5, is NAGVMQNPRHLVRRRGQEARLRCSPMKGHSHVYWYRQLPEEGLKFMVYLQKENIIDESGMPKERFSAEFPKEGPSILRIQQVVRGDSAAYFCASSPRWDREQETQYFGPGTRLLVL.

This chain links TRBV29-1 with TRBJ2-1, with TRBD1 as a possible D gene (6 bases). Germline lookup yields CDR1 SQVTM and CDR2 ANQGSEA. Trimming left V 7 bases short and J 1 base short, with 8 bases between. This CDR3 contains 12 residues. CDR3 protein: CSAQGSYNEQFF. In nucleotides, the CDR3 is TGCAGCGCACAGGGATCCTACAATGAGCAGTTCTTC.

The chain is built from TRBV19 and TRBJ1-2, with 7 bases fitting TRBD1. The V gene's germline CDR1 is LNHDA and CDR2 SQIVND (reference sequence). J gave up 7 bases and V 8 bases, and 10 bases lay outside the gene matches. The CDR3 length is 13 residues. Written as DNA, the CDR3 is TGTGCCAGTTCGACGCCGAACAGGGGTGGCTACACCTTC. Protein product: CASSTPNRGGYTF.

This sequence joins TRBV6-5 and TRBJ2-1; possibly TRBD2 for D (5 bases). The CDR3 length is 13 residues. V was pared by 6 bases and J by 15 bases, with 21 bases between. The germline gives CDR1 MNHEY, CDR2 SVGAGI. CDR3 sequence reads: CASRVNPATKLFF. The DNA of the CDR3 is TGTGCCAGCAGGGTTAACCCGGCGACTAAGCTGTTCTTC.

The chain couples TRBV5-1 to TRBJ2-2; the D gene is possibly TRBD2 (5 bases). V gave up 0 bases and J gave up 4 bases, with 7 bases separating them. Germline V gene sequence: CDR1 SGHRS, CDR2 YFSETQ. The length of the CDR3 is 14 residues. CDR3 sequence: CASSLGGSTGELFF. Written as DNA, the CDR3 is TGCGCCAGCAGCTTGGGCGGGTCCACCGGGGAGCTGTTTTTT.

The chain combines TRBV21-1 with TRBJ2-1; the D call of TRBD2 is as the table states it, not checked on the DNA. TRBV21-1 corresponds to a pseudogene. The CDR3 runs to 16 residues. The CDR3 nucleotides read TGTGCCAGCAGCGACACATGTCTAGCGGGACCCAATGAGCAGTTCTTC. As protein: CASSDTCLAGPNEQFF.

This chain connects TRBV6-5 to TRBJ2-1, with 8 bases matching TRBD2. Germline V CDR1 and CDR2: MNHEY, SVGAGI. This CDR3 is 15 amino acids long. V lost 5 bases and J lost 3; bases outside the gene matches: 6. The CDR3 region has the DNA TGTGCCAGCAGTAAACCAGCGGGAGACTACAATGAGCAGTTCTTC. Translating gives CASSKPAGDYNEQFF.

V usage is TRBV28 and J usage is TRBJ1-5; D may be TRBD1 (5 bases). V lost 6 bases to trimming and J lost 5 bases, with 17 bases between them. CDR3 length: 15 amino acids. Germline lookup yields CDR1 MDHEN and CDR2 SYDVKM. CDR3 sequence (DNA): TGTGCCAGCAGCCTGAGACCCGTAGGGGATCAGCCCCAGCATTTT. Translated: CASSLRPVGDQPQHF.

The V gene is TRBV4-2, the J gene TRBJ2-7; D is perhaps TRBD1 (5 bases). The CDR3 spans 16 residues. CDR1 and CDR2 from the germline V gene are LGHNA and YNFKEQ. The V and J ends lost 0 bases and 7 bases respectively, with 19 bases between them. CDR3 sequence reads: CASSQEAMLKGREQYF. CDR3 nucleotide sequence: TGTGCCAGCAGCCAAGAGGCCATGTTAAAGGGGCGAGAGCAGTACTTC.

This CDR3 reads CASSGGTGFGRETQYF. The CDR3 DNA sequence: TGCGCCAGCAGCGGAGGGACAGGGTTCGGGCGAGAGACCCAGTACTTC. The rearrangement uses TRBV5-1 and TRBJ2-5; 9 bases align to TRBD1. The germline V gene has CDR1 SGHRS and CDR2 YFSETQ. V lost 4 bases and J lost 4; bases outside the gene matches: 11. CDR3 length: 16 residues.